This TCR beta chain was sequenced in a study of cytomegalovirus exposure and HLA in healthy donors. The V end lost 6 bases, the J end lost 5 bases, and 11 bases lay between the germline ends. The CDR3 is 13 amino acids. The germline CDR1 and CDR2 sequences are SEHNR and FQNEAQ (reference sequence). A note on this clone: What it binds is not known.

The PCR contained 60 Vbeta and 13 Jbeta primers. TCRdb's copy holds only in-frame clones and misses some; the assay was immunoSEQ multiplex PCR. The sample includes around 34,000 clones. General study findings and limits: Cytomegalovirus status was reportedly diagnosed by the classifier with high specificity and sensitivity.

This sequence joins TRBV7-9 and TRBJ1-3, with D maybe TRBD1 (6 bases). This receptor was obtained from a woman aged 35 to 49 in good health and CMV-seropositive. Sequencing used PBMCs. CDR3 sequence reads: CASSTGIRNTIYF. CDR3 coding DNA: TGTGCCAGCAGTACAGGGATCCGAAACACCATATATTTT. The full variable domain, completed using reference TRBV7-9 and TRBJ1-3, is DTGVSQNPRHKITKRGQNVTFRCDPISEHNRLYWYRQTLGQGPEFLTYFQNEAQLEKSRLLSDRFSAERPKGSFSTLEIQRTEQGDSAMYLCASSTGIRNTIYFGEGSWLTVV.